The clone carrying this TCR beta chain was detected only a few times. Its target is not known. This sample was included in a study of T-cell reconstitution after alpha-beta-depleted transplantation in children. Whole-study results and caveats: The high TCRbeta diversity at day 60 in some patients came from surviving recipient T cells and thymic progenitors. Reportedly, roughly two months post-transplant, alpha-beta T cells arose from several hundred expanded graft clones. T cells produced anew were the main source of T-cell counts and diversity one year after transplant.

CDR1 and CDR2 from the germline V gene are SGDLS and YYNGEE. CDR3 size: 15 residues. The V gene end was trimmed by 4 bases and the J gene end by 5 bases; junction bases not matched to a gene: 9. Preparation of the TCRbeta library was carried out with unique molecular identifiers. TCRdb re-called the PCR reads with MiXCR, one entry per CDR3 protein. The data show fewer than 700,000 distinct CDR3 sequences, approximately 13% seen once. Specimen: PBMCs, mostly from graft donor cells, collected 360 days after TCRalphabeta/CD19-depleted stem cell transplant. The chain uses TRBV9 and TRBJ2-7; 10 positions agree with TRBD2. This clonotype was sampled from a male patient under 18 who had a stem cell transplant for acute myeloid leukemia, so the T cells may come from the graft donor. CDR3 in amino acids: CASSLTGTSVHEQYF. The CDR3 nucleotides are TGTGCCAGCAGCCTTACCGGGACTAGCGTTCACGAGCAGTACTTC. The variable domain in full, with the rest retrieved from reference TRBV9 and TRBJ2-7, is DSGVTQTPKHLITATGQRVTLRCSPRSGDLSVYWYQQSLDQGLQFLIQYYNGEERAKGNILERFSAQQFPDLHSELNLSSLELGDSALYFCASSLTGTSVHEQYFGPGTRLTVT.